The sequence of this T cell receptor (beta chain) was determined in a study of blood T cell repertoires in COVID-19. Study details: The analysed material was cDNA or gDNA that came from T cells, B-cell-depleted T cells, or PBMCs.

This clone occurred once. The V gene's germline CDR1 is MDHEN and CDR2 SYDVKM. CDR3 length equals 13 residues. Trimming pared 4 bases from V and 5 bases from J, leaving 11 bases between. Using immunoSEQ multiplex PCR, the repertoire was profiled, and TCRdb retains in-frame clones only, with some absent. The table lists over 200,000 clones, approximately 84% of them singletons. The sequence derives from a woman aged 50 to 60 with active or convalescent COVID-19. Sequencing used peripheral blood. This chain connects TRBV28 to TRBJ1-2, with D possibly being TRBD1 (5 bases). This CDR3 reads CASSSGGPYGYTF. DNA of the CDR3: TGTGCCAGCAGTTCCGGGGGACCGTATGGCTACACCTTC.